What follows is one T cell receptor (beta chain) and its context. The data were obtained in a study of blood T cell repertoires in COVID-19. Background on the study: The United States, Italy and Spain provided the acute and convalescent COVID-19 samples.

TCRdb's table, derived via immunoSEQ multiplex PCR, lists solely in-frame clones and lacks some. Of over 130,000 clones in the sample, approximately 80% are singletons; the top ten hold 1.6%. In assigning cohorts, the study relied on participant-reported clinical history. The CDR3 has 16 amino acids. The V gene's germline CDR1 is LGHNA and CDR2 YNFKEQ. Germline trimming cut 1 base from V and 0 bases from J; bases unmatched to any gene: 3. This chain uses TRBV4-2 with TRBJ2-3, with TRBD2 matching over 8 bases. The source material was PBMCs or T cells enriched from blood (not recorded which). The sequence was collected from a woman aged 18-35 years who had been exposed to COVID-19. The CDR3 sequence: CASSQVASGSTDTQYF. Here the CDR3 DNA reads TGTGCCAGCAGCCAAGTCGCTAGCGGGAGCACAGATACGCAGTATTTT.